These 12 T cell receptor beta chains originate from one sample sequenced in a study of human T cells and chemical hapten exposure. The time point denotes: patch test 1, 2 weeks after DPC sensitization. The treatment was: therapeutic diphenylcyclopropenone sensitization with weekly scalp DPC. TCRdb re-analysed the RACE reads in MiXCR, keeping a single row per CDR3 protein. The data hold 75,000 to 95,000 distinct CDR3 sequences, with 10% to 15% observed a single time. Sequences were derived from whole blood, sampled in connection with sensitization to the hapten diphenylcyclopropenone (DPC). The receptors were gathered from a woman aged 55-70 years with alopecia areata. Some clones in this sample may be carry-over from other donors' samples.

The sample holds a few counts of this clonotype. The J gene is TRBJ1-3, the V gene TRBV18; tentatively, D is TRBD1 (5 bases). The V end was cut by 4 bases, the J end by 5 bases, with 12 bases between. Germline-derived CDR1 and CDR2 are KGHSH and LQKENI. The length of the CDR3 is 14 residues. The CDR3 DNA is TGTGCCAGCTCACGCGGGGACGGTCGAAACACCATATATTTT. Its translation is CASSRGDGRNTIYF.

This clonotype was seen many times. J is TRBJ1-2 and V is TRBV7-9; no reliable D call. The CDR3 contains 12 residues. Germline values: CDR1 SEHNR, CDR2 FQNEAQ (reference sequence). With 4 bases removed from V and 5 bases from J, the gap between germline ends came to 8 bases. The CDR3 DNA follows: TGTGCCAGCAGCTCCGGATCTTATGGCTACACCTTC. The encoded protein is CASSSGSYGYTF.

J is TRBJ2-2 and V is TRBV12-3 or TRBV12-4; TRBD2 aligns across 7 bases. The junction had 4 bases not matched to a gene; V was cut back by 3 bases and J by 0 bases. The CDR3 sequence is 16 residues long. This chain's CDR3 is CASSFWAGANTGELFF. CDR3 nucleotide sequence: TGTGCCAGCAGTTTCTGGGCGGGGGCGAACACCGGGGAGCTGTTTTTT.

Ten or more counts support this clonotype. The chain has TRBV12-3 or TRBV12-4 and TRBJ2-3; D possibly corresponds to TRBD2 (5 bases). The CDR3 loop spans 14 amino acids. Trimming cost V 10 bases and J 2 bases, with 16 bases left between them. The CDR3 DNA reads TGTGCCACTCGACTAAAGCGGTACACAGATACGCAGTATTTT. Its protein is CATRLKRYTDTQYF.

Ten or more counts support this clonotype. This sequence joins TRBV3-1 and TRBJ2-7; 15 nucleotides agree with TRBD2. Germline assignment: CDR1 LGHDT and CDR2 YNNKEL (reference sequence). The CDR3 runs 16 residues. With V trimmed by 4 bases and J by 7 bases, 8 bases remained unmatched. The CDR3 sequence: CASSRSLGTSGGEQYF. CDR3 nucleotide sequence: TGTGCCAGCAGCCGATCCCTCGGGACTAGCGGGGGGGAGCAGTACTTC.

V and J are TRBV6-4 and TRBJ1-1; D uncertain. The CDR3 has 13 residues. The germline V and J ends were trimmed by 6 bases and 8 bases, with 16 bases remaining between them. Germline CDR1 MRHNA, CDR2 SNTAGT. The CDR3 coding sequence is TGTGCCAGCAGCTCCTACGAGGGAGGGGAAGCTTTCTTT. This codes for CASSSYEGGEAFF.

The rearrangement uses TRBV19 and TRBJ2-5; 10 nucleotides agree with TRBD1. CDR1 is LNHDA, CDR2 SQIVND, per germline (reference sequence). The ends lost 9 bases at V and 3 bases at J; junction bases unmatched: 7. The CDR3 runs to 14 residues. The chain's CDR3 is CASTGTGAKETQYF. CDR3 nucleotide sequence: TGTGCCAGCACCGGGACAGGGGCGAAAGAGACCCAGTACTTC.

This clonotype has ten or more counts. The J gene is TRBJ2-1, the V gene TRBV5-1; D gene unclear. The CDR3 loop spans 14 amino acids. The germline V gene encodes CDR1 SGHRS and CDR2 YFSETQ. V lost 1 base and J 2 bases, leaving 7 bases between the germline ends. The CDR3 spells CASSLFPAYNEQFF. The CDR3 DNA sequence: TGCGCCAGCAGCTTGTTTCCGGCCTACAATGAGCAGTTCTTC.

The J gene is TRBJ2-1, the V gene TRBV3-1; TRBD2 matches at 12 bases. This CDR3 is 14 amino acids long. CDR1 is LGHDT and CDR2 is YNNKEL in the germline V gene (reference sequence). V trimming: 8 bases; J trimming: 8 bases; junction bases outside the gene matches: 7. CDR3 amino acids: CASLAGGPSHEQFF. The CDR3 DNA is TGTGCCAGCCTAGCGGGGGGGCCGTCGCATGAGCAGTTCTTC.

This chain joins TRBV15 and TRBJ2-1; D tentatively fits TRBD1 or TRBD2 (5 bases each). Germline CDR1 and CDR2: LNHNV and YYDKDF (reference sequence). CDR3 length equals 15 residues. The V end was cut by 3 bases, the J end by 0 bases, with 9 bases between. CDR3 DNA: TGTGCCACCAGCAGCAGGGAGAGCTCCTACAATGAGCAGTTCTTC. This sequence encodes CATSSRESSYNEQFF.

Ten or more counts support this clonotype. The V call is TRBV5-6, the J call TRBJ2-7; TRBD1 matches at 7 bases. CDR1 and CDR2 (germline): SGHDT, YYEEEE. This CDR3 spans 15 amino acids. Losses at the gene ends were 3 bases for V and 3 bases for J; bases not matched to a gene: 9. Here the CDR3 DNA reads TGTGCCAGCAGCTACGACTGGACAGGCCGCTACGAGCAGTACTTC. It encodes CASSYDWTGRYEQYF.

The V and J genes are TRBV20-1 and TRBJ1-6, with D uncertain. The V end was cut by 6 bases, the J end by 0 bases, with 12 bases between. Germline V gene lookup returns CDR1 DFQATT and CDR2 SNEGSKA (reference sequence). This CDR3 has 15 residues. In DNA form, the CDR3 reads TGCAGTGCCCCCCGGCGGAACTCCTATAATTCACCCCTCCACTTT. Translating it yields CSAPRRNSYNSPLHF.